The following is a T cell receptor (beta chain) sequence with its context. In the library, each TCR cDNA molecule bore its own unique molecular identifier. One entry per CDR3 protein results from TCRdb running MiXCR on the 5' RACE reads. The sample yields 39,000 or so distinct CDR3 sequences, over 9.5% seen once. Time point in this sample: blood at routine non-recurrence follow-up after resection. Sequencing was performed on whole RNA extracted from tumor and nontumor lung tissue, or from frozen PBMC, and the material was left unsorted. The germline V gene encodes CDR1 DFQATT and CDR2 SNEGSKA (reference sequence). V lost 7 bases and J 6 bases, leaving 10 bases between the germline ends. This CDR3 is 11 amino acids long. The data stem from a study of spatial heterogeneity in lung cancer. Study details: The cohort: around 79 early-stage, untreated non-small cell lung cancer patients. TCR and UMI combinations that were unique each appeared, on average, more than ten times in raw reads.

This clonotype was obtained from a female donor with early-stage non-small cell lung cancer. This chain connects TRBV20-1 to TRBJ2-1; D not resolved. The sequences come from PBMCs, collected at follow-up. In nucleotides, the CDR3 is TGCAGTGTCCTGGACGGCAATGAGCAGTTCTTC. Its protein is CSVLDGNEQFF.